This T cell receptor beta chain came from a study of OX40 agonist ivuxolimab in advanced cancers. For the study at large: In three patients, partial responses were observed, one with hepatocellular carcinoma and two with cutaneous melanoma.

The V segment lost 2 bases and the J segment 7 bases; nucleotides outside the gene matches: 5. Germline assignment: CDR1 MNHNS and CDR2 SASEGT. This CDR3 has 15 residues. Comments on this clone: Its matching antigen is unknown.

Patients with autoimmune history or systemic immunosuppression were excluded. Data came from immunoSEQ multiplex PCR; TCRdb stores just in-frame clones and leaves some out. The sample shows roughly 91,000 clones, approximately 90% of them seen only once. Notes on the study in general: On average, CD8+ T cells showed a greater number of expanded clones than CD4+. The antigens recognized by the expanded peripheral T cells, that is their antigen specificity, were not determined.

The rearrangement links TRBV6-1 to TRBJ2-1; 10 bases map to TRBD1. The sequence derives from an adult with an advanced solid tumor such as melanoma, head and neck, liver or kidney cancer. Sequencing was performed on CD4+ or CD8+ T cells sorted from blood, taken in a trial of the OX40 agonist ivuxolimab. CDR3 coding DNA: TGTGCCAGCAGTGAAAGGACAGGGGGATTAAATGAGCAGTTCTTC. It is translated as CASSERTGGLNEQFF.